The source of this TCR beta chain is a study of T cells in Graves' hyperthyroidism and ophthalmopathy. Study results and limitations: From stable hyperthyroidism, ophthalmopathy was separated by a 13 V-J model.

This CDR3 comprises 13 residues. The germline V gene encodes CDR1 MNHEY and CDR2 SMNVEV (reference sequence). Participants, patients aged 18 to 65, had newly diagnosed hyperthyroidism with a duration under 2 months. It was uncontrolled infection, other autoimmune disease, pregnancy or lactation that excluded patients. On this clonotype: The antigen remains undetermined. An end of the junction does not agree with germline; a read error may underlie this.

It was RNA transcripts that yielded the amplified TCR beta CDR3 regions. First-round RT-PCR with HTBI primers amplified the TCR CDR3 region. One entry per CDR3 protein, called by TCRdb with MiXCR from the multiplex PCR reads. The profile covers a few hundred thousand distinct CDR3 sequences, with approximately 16% appearing a single time and about half taken by the ten largest. V usage is TRBV27 and J usage is TRBJ2-5, with 9 bases fitting TRBD2. The sample comprised blood. The clonotype originates from a woman aged 50 to 60 with Graves' hyperthyroidism. The CDR3 loop is CASNLAGEETQYF. As DNA, the CDR3 is TGTGCCAGCAATTTAGCGGGGGAAGAGACCCAGTACTTC.